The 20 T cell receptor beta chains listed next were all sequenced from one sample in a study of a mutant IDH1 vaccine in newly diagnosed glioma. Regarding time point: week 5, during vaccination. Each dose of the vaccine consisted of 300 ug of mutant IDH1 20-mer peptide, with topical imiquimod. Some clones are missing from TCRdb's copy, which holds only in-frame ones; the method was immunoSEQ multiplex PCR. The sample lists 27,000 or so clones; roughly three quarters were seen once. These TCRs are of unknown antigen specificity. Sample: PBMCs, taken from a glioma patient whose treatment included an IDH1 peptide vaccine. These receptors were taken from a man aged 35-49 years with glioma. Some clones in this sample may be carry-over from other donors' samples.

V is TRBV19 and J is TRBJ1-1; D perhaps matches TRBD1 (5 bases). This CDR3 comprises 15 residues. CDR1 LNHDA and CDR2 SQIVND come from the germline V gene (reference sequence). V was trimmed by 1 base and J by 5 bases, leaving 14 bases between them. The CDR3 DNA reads TGTGCCAGTAGTATAGGGGGGGTACGGGATACTGAAGCTTTCTTT. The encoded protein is CASSIGGVRDTEAFF.

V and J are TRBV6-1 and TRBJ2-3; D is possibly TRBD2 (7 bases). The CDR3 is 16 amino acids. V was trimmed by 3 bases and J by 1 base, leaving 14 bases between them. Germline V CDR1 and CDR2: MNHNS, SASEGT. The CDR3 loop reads CASSDFRGGGTDTQYF. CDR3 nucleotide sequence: TGTGCCAGCAGTGACTTCCGCGGGGGCGGCACAGATACGCAGTATTTT.

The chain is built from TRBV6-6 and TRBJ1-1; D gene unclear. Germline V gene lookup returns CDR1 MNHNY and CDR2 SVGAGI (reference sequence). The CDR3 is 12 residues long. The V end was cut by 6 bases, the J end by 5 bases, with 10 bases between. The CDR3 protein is CASSSGGTEAFF. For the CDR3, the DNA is TGTGCCAGCAGCTCGGGTGGAACTGAAGCTTTCTTT.

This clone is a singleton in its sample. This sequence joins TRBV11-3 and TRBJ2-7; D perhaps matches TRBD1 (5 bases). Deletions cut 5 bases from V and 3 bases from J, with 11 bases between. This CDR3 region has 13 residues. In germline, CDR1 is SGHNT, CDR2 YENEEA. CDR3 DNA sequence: TGTGCCAGCAGCATCGACAGCTTCTACGAGCAGTACTTC. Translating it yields CASSIDSFYEQYF.

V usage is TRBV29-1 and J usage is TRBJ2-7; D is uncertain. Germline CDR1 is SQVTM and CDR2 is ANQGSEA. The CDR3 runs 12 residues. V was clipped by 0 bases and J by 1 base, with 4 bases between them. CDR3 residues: CSVEENSYEQYF. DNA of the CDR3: TGCAGCGTTGAAGAGAATTCCTACGAGCAGTACTTC.

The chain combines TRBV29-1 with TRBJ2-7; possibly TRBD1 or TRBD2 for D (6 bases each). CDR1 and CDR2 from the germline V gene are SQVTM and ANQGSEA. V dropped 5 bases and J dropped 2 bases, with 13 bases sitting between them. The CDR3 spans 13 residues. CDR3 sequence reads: CSVRGAVTYEQYF. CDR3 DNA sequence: TGCAGCGTTAGGGGGGCAGTAACCTACGAGCAGTACTTC.

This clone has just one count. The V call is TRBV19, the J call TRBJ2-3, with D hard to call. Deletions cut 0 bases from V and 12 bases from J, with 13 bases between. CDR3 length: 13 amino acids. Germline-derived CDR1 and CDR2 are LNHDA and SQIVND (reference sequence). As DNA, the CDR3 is TGTGCCAGTAGTATAGATCGGCAGCAATTTCAGTATTTT. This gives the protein CASSIDRQQFQYF.

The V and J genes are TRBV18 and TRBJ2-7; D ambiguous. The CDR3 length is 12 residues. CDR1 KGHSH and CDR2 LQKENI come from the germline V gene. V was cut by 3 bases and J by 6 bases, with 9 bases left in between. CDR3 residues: CASSPGRSEQYF. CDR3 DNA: TGTGCCAGCTCACCCGGACGGTCCGAGCAGTACTTC.

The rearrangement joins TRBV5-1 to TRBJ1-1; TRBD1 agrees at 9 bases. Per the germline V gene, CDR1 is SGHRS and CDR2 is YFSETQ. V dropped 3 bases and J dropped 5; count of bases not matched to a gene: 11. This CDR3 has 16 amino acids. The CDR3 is CASSWGGQGFSTEAFF. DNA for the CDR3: TGCGCCAGCAGCTGGGGGGGACAGGGATTTAGTACTGAAGCTTTCTTT.

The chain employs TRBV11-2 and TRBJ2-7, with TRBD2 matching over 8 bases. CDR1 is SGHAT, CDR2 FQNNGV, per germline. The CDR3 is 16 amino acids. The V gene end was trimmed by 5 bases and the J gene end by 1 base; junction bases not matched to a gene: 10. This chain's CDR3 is CASSPHSGAGSYEQYF. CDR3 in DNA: TGTGCCAGCAGCCCTCATAGCGGGGCAGGATCCTACGAGCAGTACTTC.

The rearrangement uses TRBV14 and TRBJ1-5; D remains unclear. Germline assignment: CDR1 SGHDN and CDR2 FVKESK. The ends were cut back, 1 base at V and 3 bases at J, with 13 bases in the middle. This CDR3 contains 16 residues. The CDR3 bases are TGTGCCAGCAGCCAAGGGCCCCTTAGTGACAATCAGCCCCAGCATTTT. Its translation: CASSQGPLSDNQPQHF.

The CDR3 region is CASSFGFHQPQHF. In nucleotides, the CDR3 is TGTGCCAGCAGTTTTGGGTTCCATCAGCCCCAGCATTTT. J is TRBJ1-5 and V is TRBV28; no clear D gene. Germline CDR1 is MDHEN and CDR2 is SYDVKM. V was clipped by 3 bases and J by 5 bases, with 8 bases between them. This CDR3 spans 13 amino acids.

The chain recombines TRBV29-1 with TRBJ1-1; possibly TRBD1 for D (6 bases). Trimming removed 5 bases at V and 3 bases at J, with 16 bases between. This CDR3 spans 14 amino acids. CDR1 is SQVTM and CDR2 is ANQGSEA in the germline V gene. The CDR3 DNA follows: TGCAGCGTTAATAGGGGGGCTTGGGACACTGAAGCTTTCTTT. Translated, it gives CSVNRGAWDTEAFF. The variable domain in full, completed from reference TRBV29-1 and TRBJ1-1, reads SAVISQKPSRDICQRGTSLTIQCQVDSQVTMMFWYRQQPGQSLTLIATANQGSEATYESGFVIDKFPISRPNLTFSTLTVSNMSPEDSSIYLCSVNRGAWDTEAFFGQGTRLTVV.

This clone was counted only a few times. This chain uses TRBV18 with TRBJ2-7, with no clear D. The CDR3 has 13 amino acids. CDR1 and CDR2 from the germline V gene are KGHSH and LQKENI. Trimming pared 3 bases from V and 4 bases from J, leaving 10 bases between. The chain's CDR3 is CASSPAIEYEQYF. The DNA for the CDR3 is TGTGCCAGCTCACCGGCCATCGAATACGAGCAGTACTTC.

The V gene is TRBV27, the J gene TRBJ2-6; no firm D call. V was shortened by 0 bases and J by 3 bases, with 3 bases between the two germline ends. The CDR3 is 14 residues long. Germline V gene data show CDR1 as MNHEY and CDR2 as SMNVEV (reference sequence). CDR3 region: CASSLSVGANVLTF. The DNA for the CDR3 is TGTGCCAGCAGTTTATCCGTTGGGGCCAACGTCCTGACTTTC.

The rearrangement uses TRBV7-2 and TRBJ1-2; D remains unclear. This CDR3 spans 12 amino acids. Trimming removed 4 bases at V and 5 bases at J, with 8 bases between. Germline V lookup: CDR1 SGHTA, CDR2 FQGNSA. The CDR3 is CASSSESYGYTF. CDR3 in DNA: TGTGCCAGCAGCTCCGAGAGTTATGGCTACACCTTC.

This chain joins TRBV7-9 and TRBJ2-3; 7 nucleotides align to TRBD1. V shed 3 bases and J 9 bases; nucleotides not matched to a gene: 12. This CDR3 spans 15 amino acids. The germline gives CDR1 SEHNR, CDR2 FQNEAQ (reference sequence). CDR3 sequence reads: CASSFFTGTESTQYF. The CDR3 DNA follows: TGTGCCAGCAGCTTCTTCACCGGGACAGAGTCCACGCAGTATTTT.

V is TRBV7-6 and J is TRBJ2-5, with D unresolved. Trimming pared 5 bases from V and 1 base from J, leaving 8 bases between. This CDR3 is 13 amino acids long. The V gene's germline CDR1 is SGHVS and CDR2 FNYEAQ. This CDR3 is CASSLFGQETQYF. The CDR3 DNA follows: TGTGCCAGCAGCCTTTTCGGCCAAGAGACCCAGTACTTC.

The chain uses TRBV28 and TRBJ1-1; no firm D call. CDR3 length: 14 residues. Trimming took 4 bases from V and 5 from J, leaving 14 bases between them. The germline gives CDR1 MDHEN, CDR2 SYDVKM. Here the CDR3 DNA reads TGTGCCAGCAGTTCCTTTTCGGAGAGGACTGAAGCTTTCTTT. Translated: CASSSFSERTEAFF.

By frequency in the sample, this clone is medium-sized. The CDR3 bases are TGTGCCAGCAGTCCCGGACTTCGCGGCTATGGCTACACCTTC. Translation: CASSPGLRGYGYTF. This chain links TRBV2 with TRBJ1-2; D unclear. Trimming took 5 bases from V and 4 from J, leaving 14 bases between them. Germline lookup yields CDR1 SNHLY and CDR2 FYNNEI. This CDR3 is 14 amino acids long.